This T cell receptor (beta chain) was observed in a study of blood T cell repertoires in COVID-19. Study summary: COVID-19 samples, acute and convalescent, were from the United States, Italy and Spain. PBMCs, B-cell-depleted T cells, or T cells provided the cDNA or gDNA that made up the material.

Original analysis: Reference gene primers were amplified, and this amplification served to estimate nucleated cell counts. Libraries were prepared by immunoSEQ multiplex PCR; TCRdb keeps only in-frame clonotypes and omits some of them. For V, J and clone size, that table is used; D and trimming come from the DNA. The sample lists roughly 230,000 clones; around 81% were seen once. From germline, CDR1 is DFQATT and CDR2 SNEGSKA (reference sequence). V gave up 3 bases and J gave up 7 bases; unmatched junction bases: 15. The CDR3 is 17 amino acids. Source material: peripheral blood. This receptor was identified in a woman aged 55-70 years with active or convalescent COVID-19. The genes are TRBV20-1 and TRBJ2-1; TRBD2 agrees at 10 bases. The CDR3 loop reads CSASSRYSGGLGNEQFF. In DNA, the CDR3 is TGCAGTGCTAGTAGCCGGTATAGCGGGGGGTTAGGGAATGAGCAGTTCTTC.